Shown below are 29 T cell receptor beta chains from a single sample sequenced in a study of T cell repertoires in cytomegalovirus infection. TCRdb re-called the reads through MiXCR, storing one row per CDR3 protein. The top ten clones hold around 14% of a sample with fewer than 900,000 distinct CDR3 sequences, 25% to 30% of them seen once. Antigens of these TCRs are unknown. The sequencing used cultured CD8+ T cells from PBMCs, collected from culture after CMV antigen stimulation. The origin of the receptors is a human donor in good health (CMV status not recorded). Some clones in this sample may be carry-over from other donors' samples.

This rearrangement joins TRBV6-5 to TRBJ2-1, with a possible D match to TRBD2 (5 bases). The V gene lost 2 bases and the J gene lost 10 bases, with 15 bases spanning the gap. CDR3 length equals 14 residues. Germline lookup yields CDR1 MNHEY and CDR2 SVGAGI. CDR3 sequence: CASSYMGNRLEQFF. In DNA form, the CDR3 reads TGTGCCAGCAGTTACATGGGGAACCGACTAGAGCAGTTCTTC.

To note about this clonotype: A much larger clonotype is one base distant, so this may be a read error. The chain has TRBV7-6 and TRBJ2-1; 7 bases line up with TRBD2. This CDR3 region has 16 residues. Germline V gene sequence: CDR1 SGHVS, CDR2 FNYEAQ. V lost 5 bases, J lost 10 bases, and 17 bases stayed unmatched. The CDR3 here is CASSHKLARGTGEQFF. The CDR3 nucleotides read TGTGCCAGCAGCCACAAATTGGCGCGGGGGACCGGGGAGCAGTTCTTC.

On this clonotype itself: One end of the junction is discordant with germline, which a read error may explain. V gene TRBV4-1 combines with J gene TRBJ2-3; 9 bases fit TRBD2. This CDR3 is 18 amino acids long. Per germline, CDR1 MGHRA and CDR2 YSYEKL. The CDR3 is CASSQDSLAGTNTDTQYF. Written as DNA, the CDR3 is TGTGCCAGCAGCCAAGACAGCCTAGCGGGGACAAACACAGATACGCAGTATTTT.

This clonotype came up a few times. J is TRBJ1-3 and V is TRBV7-6; D is unresolved. The CDR3 spans 15 residues. Per germline, CDR1 SGHVS and CDR2 FNYEAQ. V lost 4 bases, J lost 1 base, and 11 bases lay in between. The CDR3 region has the DNA TGTGCCAGCAGCTACTTTGCGGGGTCTGGAAACACCATATATTTT. Residues: CASSYFAGSGNTIYF.

This chain joins TRBV6-1 and TRBJ1-2; 9 bases map to TRBD1. The CDR3 length is 14 residues. V trimming: 8 bases; J trimming: 3 bases; junction bases outside the gene matches: 7. Germline CDR1 and CDR2: MNHNS and SASEGT. The DNA for the CDR3 is TGTGCCAGCGCAGGGACAGGGAAGGACTATGGCTACACCTTC. Amino acid sequence: CASAGTGKDYGYTF.

The chain uses TRBV4-1 and TRBJ1-2, with D maybe TRBD1 (6 bases). This CDR3 comprises 15 residues. Germline CDR1 is MGHRA and CDR2 is YSYEKL. Trimming pared 7 bases from V and 0 bases from J, leaving 15 bases between. In DNA form, the CDR3 reads TGCGCCAGCACTCCCGAGGGGGGTACTAACTATGGCTACACCTTC. It is translated as CASTPEGGTNYGYTF.

The gene calls are TRBV7-6 and TRBJ2-1; 7 positions agree with TRBD2. Germline CDR1 and CDR2: SGHVS and FNYEAQ. V lost 1 base to trimming and J lost 8 bases; unmatched junction nucleotides: 11. CDR3 length: 16 residues. The CDR3 DNA is TGTGCCAGCAGCTTAGTGCCTAGCGGTCCTTCTGATGAGCAGTTCTTC. Translated, it gives CASSLVPSGPSDEQFF.

J is TRBJ2-1 and V is TRBV27; the match to TRBD1 covers 11 bases. Trimming removed 6 bases from V and 9 bases from J; junction bases left unmatched: 10. The CDR3 totals 15 residues. Germline CDR1 reads MNHEY; CDR2 reads SMNVEV (reference sequence). The CDR3 DNA follows: TGTGCCAGCAGCCCCACGAGGACAGGGGGCAGTGAGCAGTTCTTC. This gives the protein CASSPTRTGGSEQFF.

The chain employs TRBV7-8 and TRBJ1-1; no clear D. The CDR3 has 15 residues. V lost 2 bases and J 8 bases, leaving 18 bases between the germline ends. Germline loops: CDR1 SGHVS, CDR2 FQNEAQ. DNA of the CDR3: TGTGCCAGCAGCTTAACCGGGGTAGGGTCCGGGGAAGCTTTCTTT. As protein: CASSLTGVGSGEAFF.

This clonotype was recorded at least ten times. The chain has TRBV7-2 and TRBJ1-5; D unclear. V was pared by 0 bases and J by 8 bases, with 8 bases between. There are 13 residues in the CDR3. The germline gives CDR1 SGHTA, CDR2 FQGNSA. The DNA of the CDR3 is TGTGCCAGCAGCTTAGCCCCCGGGGAGCCCCAGCATTTT. Translating it yields CASSLAPGEPQHF. Variable domain in full (rest from reference TRBV7-2 and TRBJ1-5): GAGVSQSPSNKVTEKGKDVELRCDPISGHTALYWYRQSLGQGLEFLIYFQGNSAPDKSGLPSDRFSAERTGGSVSTLTIQRTQQEDSAVYLCASSLAPGEPQHFGDGTRLSIL.

This chain connects TRBV7-9 to TRBJ1-2; TRBD1 agrees at 7 bases. The J segment lost 8 bases and the V segment lost 1 base, leaving 7 bases of the junction unmatched. Germline V gene data show CDR1 as SEHNR and CDR2 as FQNEAQ (reference sequence). The CDR3 extends over 14 amino acids. In DNA form, the CDR3 reads TGTGCCAGCAGCTTAGAGGGACAGTCCCAGGGCTACACCTTC. Amino acids: CASSLEGQSQGYTF.

This clonotype was seen only a few times. This chain connects TRBV27 to TRBJ1-5; TRBD1 is a possible D gene (6 bases). CDR1 is MNHEY and CDR2 is SMNVEV in the germline V gene (reference sequence). This CDR3 spans 16 amino acids. Trimming removed 5 bases at V and 3 bases at J, with 17 bases between. The CDR3 here is CASSLQGGAFNQPQHF. The CDR3 DNA is TGTGCCAGCAGTCTACAGGGTGGGGCCTTCAATCAGCCCCAGCATTTT.

The chain links TRBV18 to TRBJ2-7, with TRBD2 identical over 9 bases. The germline gives CDR1 KGHSH, CDR2 LQKENI. Trimming removed 9 bases from V and 2 bases from J; junction bases left unmatched: 8. CDR3 size: 14 residues. In DNA form, the CDR3 reads TGTGCCAGTTCGCTAGCGGGGAGAACCTACGAGCAGTACGTC. As protein: CASSLAGRTYEQYV.

Ten or more counts support this clonotype. V usage is TRBV7-9 and J usage is TRBJ2-1; 11 bases fit TRBD2. This CDR3 region has 15 residues. CDR1 is SEHNR, CDR2 FQNEAQ, per germline (reference sequence). J gave up 5 bases and V 3 bases, and 3 bases lay outside the gene matches. CDR3 in amino acids: CASSLGLADNNEQFF. The CDR3 DNA is TGTGCCAGCAGCTTGGGACTAGCGGACAACAATGAGCAGTTCTTC.

This chain connects TRBV11-2 to TRBJ1-2; TRBD1 matches at 12 bases. The CDR3 spans 14 residues. The junction had 2 bases not matched to a gene; V was cut back by 2 bases and J by 7 bases. Per germline, CDR1 SGHAT and CDR2 FQNNGV. CDR3 bases: TGTGCCAGCAGCTTATGGGACAGGGGGCTTGGCTACACCTTC. This gives the protein CASSLWDRGLGYTF. Based on the CDR3 plus reference TRBV11-2 and TRBJ1-2, the full variable domain is EAGVAQSPRYKIIEKRQSVAFWCNPISGHATLYWYQQILGQGPKLLIQFQNNGVVDDSQLPKDRFSAERLKGVDSTLKIQPAKLEDSAVYLCASSLWDRGLGYTFGSGTRLTVV.

The chain links TRBV27 to TRBJ1-1; no clear D gene. Per germline, CDR1 MNHEY and CDR2 SMNVEV (reference sequence). This CDR3 contains 15 residues. Trimming shortened V by 2 bases and J by 0 bases, and 10 bases separated the two germline ends. CDR3 in amino acids: CASSLQDPLNTEAFF. The DNA for the CDR3 is TGTGCCAGCAGTTTACAGGATCCATTGAACACTGAAGCTTTCTTT.

CDR3: CASSIDSYGYTF. The CDR3, as DNA: TGTGCCAGTAGTATAGATTCCTATGGCTACACCTTC. V gene TRBV19 combines with J gene TRBJ1-2, with D uncertain. Germline V gene lookup returns CDR1 LNHDA and CDR2 SQIVND (reference sequence). V lost 0 bases to trimming and J lost 4 bases, with 3 bases between them. There are 12 residues in the CDR3. Supplemented by reference TRBV19 and TRBJ1-2, the full variable domain reads DGGITQSPKYLFRKEGQNVTLSCEQNLNHDAMYWYRQDPGQGLRLIYYSQIVNDFQKGDIAEGYSVSREKKESFPLTVTSAQKNPTAFYLCASSIDSYGYTFGSGTRLTVV.

This clonotype occurred a few times. The chain recombines TRBV4-1 with TRBJ1-2; D is ambiguous. This CDR3 is 13 amino acids long. Per the germline V gene, CDR1 is MGHRA and CDR2 is YSYEKL. V lost 1 base and J lost 7, with 10 bases in between. The CDR3 sequence: CASSQGPESGYTF. CDR3 nucleotide sequence: TGCGCCAGCAGCCAAGGGCCCGAGTCTGGCTACACCTTC.

Comments on this clonotype: Mismatch with germline at one junction end may stem from a read error. The V gene is TRBV7-9, the J gene TRBJ1-4; 8 nucleotides agree with TRBD1. Germline loops: CDR1 SEHNR, CDR2 FQNEAQ (reference sequence). This CDR3 has 15 residues. Here the CDR3 reads CTSSSNQGAGEKLFF. CDR3 coding DNA: TGTACCAGCAGCTCTAACCAGGGGGCTGGTGAAAAACTGTTTTTT.

This chain joins TRBV6-2 or TRBV6-3 and TRBJ2-1; D gene uncertain. Germline-derived CDR1 and CDR2 are MNHEY and SVGEGT. Trimming pared 2 bases from V and 9 bases from J, leaving 8 bases between. The CDR3 is 12 amino acids. The CDR3 reads CASSYGFTEQFF. The CDR3 nucleotides are TGTGCCAGCAGTTACGGGTTTACTGAGCAGTTCTTC.

This clonotype was recorded many times. J is TRBJ2-7 and V is TRBV7-8; tentative D call: TRBD2 (7 bases). CDR3 length: 14 amino acids. The V and J ends lost 1 base and 5 bases respectively, with 12 bases between them. In germline, CDR1 is SGHVS, CDR2 FQNEAQ. The CDR3 nucleotides are TGTGCCAGCAGCTTAGTGGGGGGGCTGGACGAGCAGTACGTC. Its translation: CASSLVGGLDEQYV.

This clonotype was recorded a few times. The rearrangement links TRBV7-6 to TRBJ2-7, with 13 bases identical to TRBD2. The CDR3 extends over 16 amino acids. Germline V gene lookup returns CDR1 SGHVS and CDR2 FNYEAQ. V lost 1 base to trimming and J lost 7 bases; unmatched junction nucleotides: 7. The CDR3 DNA reads TGTGCCAGCAGCTTAGAGGGACTAGCGGGGAAAAGGGAGCAGTACTTC. It specifies CASSLEGLAGKREQYF.

Comments on this clonotype: This may come from a read error, since a much larger clone is one base off. The chain couples TRBV7-8 to TRBJ2-2, with TRBD1 as a possible D gene (7 bases). Per germline, CDR1 SGHVS and CDR2 FQNEAQ. This CDR3 contains 18 residues. The CDR3 DNA follows: TGTGCCAGCAGCCTTAGAGGAGGGGGCGGGGTGCGAACCGGGGATCTGTTTTTT. Translating gives CASSLRGGGGVRTGDLFF.

This clonotype was counted between two and nine times. The chain carries TRBV7-8 and TRBJ2-7, with 10 bases lining up with TRBD1. V lost 5 bases to trimming and J lost 4 bases; unmatched junction nucleotides: 11. The CDR3 runs to 16 residues. The V gene's germline CDR1 is SGHVS and CDR2 FQNEAQ. This CDR3 is CASSMDRGGGRYEQYF. The CDR3 DNA follows: TGTGCCAGCAGCATGGACAGGGGGGGAGGGCGGTACGAGCAGTACTTC.

This clonotype has just a few counts. V gene TRBV15 combines with J gene TRBJ1-1, with D unclear. The CDR3 is 13 amino acids. The germline CDR1 and CDR2 sequences are LNHNV and YYDKDF (reference sequence). V was clipped by 0 bases and J by 2 bases, with 4 bases between them. CDR3 coding DNA: TGTGCCACCAGCAGAGATTCCAACACTGAAGCTTTCTTT. It specifies CATSRDSNTEAFF. The whole variable domain, filled in from reference TRBV15 and TRBJ1-1, reads DAMVIQNPRYQVTQFGKPVTLSCSQTLNHNVMYWYQQKSSQAPKLLFHYYDKDFNNEADTPDNFQSRRPNTSFCFLDIRSPGLGDTAMYLCATSRDSNTEAFFGQGTRLTVV.

The chain uses TRBV6-5 and TRBJ1-1, with 8 bases lining up with TRBD1. CDR3 size: 16 residues. Germline CDR1 reads MNHEY; CDR2 reads SVGAGI. V lost 4 bases to trimming and J lost 2 bases; unmatched junction nucleotides: 9. The DNA of the CDR3 is TGTGCCAGCAGTTCGGACAGGGACCGGGAAAACACTGAAGCTTTCTTT. As protein: CASSSDRDRENTEAFF.

The V call is TRBV12-3 or TRBV12-4, the J call TRBJ2-7; D gene unclear. V lost 6 bases and J lost 3, with 9 bases in between. The length of the CDR3 is 12 residues. The CDR3 DNA reads as TGTGCCAGCAGCCCCTCGGGCTACGAGCAGTACGTC. Amino acids: CASSPSGYEQYV.

The chain recombines TRBV15 with TRBJ2-3, with D hard to call. The CDR3 sequence is 14 residues long. Trimming left V 1 base short and J 2 bases short, with 7 bases between. The germline CDR1 and CDR2 sequences are LNHNV and YYDKDF (reference sequence). In DNA, the CDR3 is TGTGCCACCAGCAGAGTCCCCAACACAGATACGCAGTATTTT. Amino acid sequence: CATSRVPNTDTQYF.

The rearrangement uses TRBV4-1 and TRBJ2-1; TRBD1 matches at 7 bases. Germline CDR1 reads MGHRA; CDR2 reads YSYEKL. This CDR3 is 15 amino acids long. V lost 5 bases and J lost 2; bases outside the gene matches: 6. The CDR3 sequence is CASSRTGTAYNEQFF. The DNA for the CDR3 is TGCGCCAGCAGCAGAACCGGGACAGCCTACAATGAGCAGTTCTTC.